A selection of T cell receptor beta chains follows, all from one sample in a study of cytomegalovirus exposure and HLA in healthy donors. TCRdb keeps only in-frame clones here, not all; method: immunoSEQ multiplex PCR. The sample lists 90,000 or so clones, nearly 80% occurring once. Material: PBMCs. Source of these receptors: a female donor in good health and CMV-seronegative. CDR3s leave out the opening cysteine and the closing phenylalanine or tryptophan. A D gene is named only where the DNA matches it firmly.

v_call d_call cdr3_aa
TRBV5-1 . ASRQTTNYGYT
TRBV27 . ASSLKDSTYEQY
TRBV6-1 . AGNRDSTDTQY
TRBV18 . ASSPDSGEKLF
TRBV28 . ASSFGGQTYT
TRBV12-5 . ASGRGNYGYT
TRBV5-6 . ASSWGRPGNTIY
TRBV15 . ATSRDLTEHQPQH
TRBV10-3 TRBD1 AISAGQVNTGELF
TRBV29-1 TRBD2 SVEVWVVGLAGGSGAYEQY
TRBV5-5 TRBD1 ASSFTGDQPQH
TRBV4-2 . ASSQERVGVETQY
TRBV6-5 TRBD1 ASSSPRDSYEQY
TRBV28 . ASSLLSFGTEAF
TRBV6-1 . ASSERGGNTIY
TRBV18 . ASSPLREEGYT
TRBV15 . ATSKANSLYEQY
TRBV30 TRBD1 AWGTGGTHGYT
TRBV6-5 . ASSYSQLPDSYEQY
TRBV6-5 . ASSYYGRGTEAF
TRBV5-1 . ASSLPGGGQAGELF
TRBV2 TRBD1 ASSDQGGRQPQH
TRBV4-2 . ASSQGGVPAEAF
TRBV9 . ASSAQGAGELF
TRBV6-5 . ASSLTGTHYEQY
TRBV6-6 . ASSDPTRGDNSPLH
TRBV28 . ASSPTGETQY
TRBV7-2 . ASSLGVDRRNQPQH
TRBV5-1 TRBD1 ASSSRGVRAF
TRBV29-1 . SVGQRSSYEQY
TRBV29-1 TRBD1 SVEGLSGQGLFQPDTQY
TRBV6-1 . ASRLNGETQY
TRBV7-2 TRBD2 ASSDFAGGTASYEQY
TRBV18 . ASSPPANTDTQY
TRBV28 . ASTRPGQPSNT
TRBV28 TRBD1 ASSFHRTGNGYT
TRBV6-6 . ASTGGGVRTEAF
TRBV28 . ASSLSVGRGVLT
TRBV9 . ASSVSPSATDTQY
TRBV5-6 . ASSHRDSLLH
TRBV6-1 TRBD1 ASRPGQGASYEQY
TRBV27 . ASSLFGPFYNEQF
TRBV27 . ASSLGEGMGAASEAF
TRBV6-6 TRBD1 ASSRGQGAGNTIY
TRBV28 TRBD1 ASSLDRRRNEKLF
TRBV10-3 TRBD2 AGTSGSNTGELF
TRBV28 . ASSATRVSTDTQY
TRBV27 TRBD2 ASSFLTSGANNEQF
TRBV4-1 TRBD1 ASSQARTGKRY
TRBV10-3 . AISVRGRGEQY
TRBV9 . ASSARAVSPLH